The rows below give T cell receptor beta chains drawn from one sample of a study of molecular identifiers for immune sequencing clone quantification. TCRdb used MiXCR to reprocess the PCR reads, holding one entry per CDR3 protein. The table has about 640,000 distinct CDR3 sequences, 20% seen once; the top ten hold under 0.95%. The sequenced sample consisted of naive CD8+ T cells from blood, with Jurkat cell RNA spiked in. These receptor sequences come from a human donor in good health. Some libraries in this study had Jurkat cell RNA spiked in. CDR3s include the opening cysteine and the closing phenylalanine or tryptophan. Fields, in order: CDR3 length, V gene, clone size, J gene, D gene, CDR3 DNA, CDR3 protein. The D gene is left open where the match is weak. Clone size, where shown, is once, few, many, or a class for clones that have expanded.

cdr3_length: 14; v_call: TRBV13; clone_size: -; j_call: TRBJ1-2; d_call: -; cdr3_nt: TGTGCCAGCAGCCCTCCCTCGGACAGCTATGGCTACACCTTC; cdr3_aa: CASSPPSDSYGYTF
cdr3_length: 15; v_call: TRBV28; clone_size: many; j_call: TRBJ2-1; d_call: -; cdr3_nt: TGTGCCAGCAGTTTATCAGGGGACTCATACAATGAGCAGTTCTTC; cdr3_aa: CASSLSGDSYNEQFF
cdr3_length: 12; v_call: TRBV7-9; clone_size: many; j_call: TRBJ2-3; d_call: -; cdr3_nt: TGTGCCAGCAGCTTGGAAGGAGATACGCAGTATTTT; cdr3_aa: CASSLEGDTQYF
cdr3_length: 12; v_call: TRBV12-3/TRBV12-4; clone_size: -; j_call: TRBJ2-7; d_call: -; cdr3_nt: TGTGCCAGCAGCCCTGGCAGATTCTTGCAGTACTTC; cdr3_aa: CASSPGRFLQYF
cdr3_length: 15; v_call: TRBV12-3/TRBV12-4; clone_size: many; j_call: TRBJ2-3; d_call: TRBD2; cdr3_nt: TGTGCCAGCAGTTTGGTCGGGGGGGATCGGGATACGCAGTATTTT; cdr3_aa: CASSLVGGDRDTQYF
cdr3_length: 11; v_call: TRBV30; clone_size: many; j_call: TRBJ1-1; d_call: -; cdr3_nt: TGTGCCTGGAACAACCAGAGAGAAGCTTTCTTT; cdr3_aa: CAWNNQREAFF
cdr3_length: 15; v_call: TRBV7-2; clone_size: many; j_call: TRBJ2-3; d_call: TRBD2; cdr3_nt: TGTGCCAGCAGCGTACTAGCGACTAGCACAGATACGCAGTATTTT; cdr3_aa: CASSVLATSTDTQYF
cdr3_length: 14; v_call: TRBV18; clone_size: -; j_call: TRBJ2-1; d_call: TRBD1; cdr3_nt: TGTGCCAGCTCACTCAAGGACAGGAACAATGAGCAGTTCTTC; cdr3_aa: CASSLKDRNNEQFF
cdr3_length: 17; v_call: TRBV20-1; clone_size: many; j_call: TRBJ1-4; d_call: TRBD1; cdr3_nt: TGCAGTGCTAGAGATCTATTTGCAGGGGGCCTAAATGAAAAACTGTTTTTT; cdr3_aa: CSARDLFAGGLNEKLFF
cdr3_length: 13; v_call: TRBV19; clone_size: few; j_call: TRBJ2-3; d_call: -; cdr3_nt: TGTGCCAGTAGTACCAGTCTCCCAGATACGCAGTATTTT; cdr3_aa: CASSTSLPDTQYF
cdr3_length: 14; v_call: TRBV12-3/TRBV12-4; clone_size: many; j_call: TRBJ1-1; d_call: -; cdr3_nt: TGTGCCAGCAGTTTAGGGGGCACAGCCACTGAAGCTTTCTTT; cdr3_aa: CASSLGGTATEAFF
cdr3_length: 14; v_call: TRBV15; clone_size: many; j_call: TRBJ2-3; d_call: -; cdr3_nt: TGTGCCACCAGCACCCAAATTCCAAGAGATACGCAGTATTTT; cdr3_aa: CATSTQIPRDTQYF
cdr3_length: 15; v_call: TRBV6-5; clone_size: few; j_call: TRBJ2-1; d_call: -; cdr3_nt: TGTGCCAGCAGTTACCCTCCTAGTGGGATGTCTGAGCAGTTCTTC; cdr3_aa: CASSYPPSGMSEQFF
cdr3_length: 14; v_call: TRBV7-9; clone_size: many; j_call: TRBJ2-1; d_call: -; cdr3_nt: TGTGCCAGCAGCTTATATGCAGGGGAGGTCGAGCAGTTCTTC; cdr3_aa: CASSLYAGEVEQFF
cdr3_length: 15; v_call: TRBV30; clone_size: -; j_call: TRBJ1-5; d_call: -; cdr3_nt: TGTGCCTGGAGTACCCCCGGGACATGGAATCAGCCCCAGCATTTT; cdr3_aa: CAWSTPGTWNQPQHF
cdr3_length: 14; v_call: TRBV20-1; clone_size: many; j_call: TRBJ2-4; d_call: TRBD2; cdr3_nt: TGCAGTGCCCTGACTAGCATAACCAAAAACATTCAGTACTTC; cdr3_aa: CSALTSITKNIQYF